The present T cell receptor beta chain was sequenced within a study of T cells in Graves' hyperthyroidism and ophthalmopathy. Study-level background: Specimen type is peripheral blood, collected at initial diagnosis prior to any treatment.

Comment on this clonotype: The target antigen is unknown.

Amplification targeted TCR beta CDR3 regions from RNA transcripts. The primer set for the first-round RT-PCR of the TCR CDR3 was HTBI. TCRdb processed the multiplex PCR reads anew with MiXCR; each CDR3 protein has one entry. The table has 500,000 to 600,000 distinct CDR3 sequences, approximately 20% seen once. Uncontrolled infection, other autoimmune disease, pregnancy or lactation led to exclusion. Study results and limitations: Median prediction lead before ophthalmopathy onset was 6.5 months with the model. Classification by a 13 V-J model distinguished ophthalmopathy from stable hyperthyroidism.

This CDR3 contains 13 residues. Germline-derived CDR1 and CDR2 are LNHDA and SQIVND (reference sequence). Trimming took 6 bases from V and 6 from J, leaving 12 bases between them. The TCR originated in a middle-aged man with Graves' ophthalmopathy. Sample: blood. V is TRBV19 and J is TRBJ2-1, with D unclear. For the CDR3, the DNA is TGTGCCAGTAGGGCAGATCGAGTCAATGAGCAGTTCTTC. Its translation: CASRADRVNEQFF.